A selection of T cell receptor beta chains follows, all from one sample in a study of OX40 agonist ivuxolimab in advanced cancers. Assay: immunoSEQ multiplex PCR; the TCRdb copy retains only in-frame clones and omits some. The top ten hold roughly 6.3% of the sample, which has about 77,000 clones, about nine tenths seen once. The specimen was CD4+ or CD8+ T cells sorted from blood, collected in a trial of the OX40 agonist ivuxolimab. These receptors were obtained from an adult with an advanced solid tumor such as melanoma, head and neck, liver or kidney cancer. Each CDR3 is given with its conserved first and last residue. D genes are given only for firm matches. Clone sizes are given selectively: once, few, many, or a class where the clone is expanded.

J: TRBJ1-1
D: .
V: TRBV28
size: .
CDR3: CASSPLVGEAFF
DNA: TGTGCCAGCAGTCCCTTGGTAGGGGAAGCTTTCTTT

J: TRBJ2-1
D: .
V: TRBV11-3
size: few
CDR3: CASSFTGSSGSYNEQFF
DNA: TGTGCCAGCAGCTTTACAGGGTCTAGCGGCTCCTACAATGAGCAGTTCTTC

J: TRBJ2-1
D: .
V: TRBV10-3
size: few
CDR3: CAIQGGIQSSYNEQFF
DNA: TGTGCCATCCAGGGCGGGATCCAAAGCTCCTACAATGAGCAGTTCTTC

J: TRBJ2-5
D: .
V: TRBV6-5
size: .
CDR3: CASSYSGGQGETQYF
DNA: TGTGCCAGCAGTTACTCGGGAGGGCAGGGGGAGACCCAGTACTTC

J: TRBJ2-1
D: TRBD1
V: TRBV6-1
size: .
CDR3: CASSEAIQGTYNEQFF
DNA: TGTGCCAGCAGTGAAGCGATACAGGGGACGTACAATGAGCAGTTCTTC

J: TRBJ2-3
D: .
V: TRBV19
size: .
CDR3: CASSIPGGGDTQYF
DNA: TGTGCCAGTAGTATCCCCGGTGGTGGAGATACGCAGTATTTT

J: TRBJ2-7
D: TRBD1
V: TRBV29-1
size: .
CDR3: CSGGGQGTYEQYF
DNA: TGCAGCGGGGGGGGACAGGGAACCTACGAGCAGTACTTC

J: TRBJ1-4
D: .
V: TRBV6-5
size: .
CDR3: CASSRGTNEKLFF
DNA: TGTGCCAGCAGTAGAGGGACTAATGAAAAACTGTTTTTT

J: TRBJ1-5
D: .
V: TRBV28
size: .
CDR3: CASSLPAGSNQPQHF
DNA: TGTGCCAGCAGTTTACCGGCAGGGAGCAATCAGCCCCAGCATTTT

J: TRBJ1-2
D: .
V: TRBV19
size: few
CDR3: CASSTGQRGYTF
DNA: TGTGCCAGTAGTACCGGACAGCGGGGCTACACCTTC

J: TRBJ1-1
D: TRBD1
V: TRBV11-3
size: .
CDR3: CASSMTGGNTEAFF
DNA: TGTGCCAGCAGCATGACAGGGGGGAACACTGAAGCTTTCTTT

J: TRBJ1-1
D: .
V: TRBV5-1
size: once
CDR3: CASSFASNTEAFF
DNA: TGCGCCAGCAGCTTTGCGTCTAACACTGAAGCTTTCTTT

J: TRBJ2-2
D: TRBD1
V: TRBV6-5
size: .
CDR3: CASGGQTNTGELFF
DNA: TGTGCCAGCGGGGGACAGACGAACACCGGGGAGCTGTTTTTT

J: TRBJ1-2
D: TRBD1
V: TRBV7-2
size: .
CDR3: CASSPQLWDRGRGYTF
DNA: TGTGCCAGCAGCCCCCAACTCTGGGACAGGGGACGCGGCTACACCTTC

J: TRBJ2-7
D: .
V: TRBV11-1
size: .
CDR3: CASSWGKATYEQYF
DNA: TGTGCCAGCAGCTGGGGTAAGGCTACCTACGAGCAGTACTTC

J: TRBJ2-7
D: TRBD2
V: TRBV2
size: .
CDR3: CATNSGGSVAQYF
DNA: TGTGCCACGAATTCGGGGGGTTCGGTTGCGCAGTACTTC

J: TRBJ2-1
D: TRBD2
V: TRBV10-3
size: .
CDR3: CAISRGLDNEQFF
DNA: TGTGCCATCAGTCGGGGACTAGACAATGAGCAGTTCTTC

J: TRBJ2-3
D: .
V: TRBV12-5
size: .
CDR3: CASGWGGADTQYF
DNA: TGTGCTAGTGGTTGGGGGGGCGCAGATACGCAGTATTTT

J: TRBJ1-5
D: .
V: TRBV30
size: .
CDR3: CAWATARNQPQHF
DNA: TGTGCCTGGGCAACAGCCAGAAATCAGCCCCAGCATTTT

J: TRBJ1-1
D: .
V: TRBV5-1
size: .
CDR3: CASSLVLNTEAFF
DNA: TGCGCCAGCAGCTTGGTGTTGAACACTGAAGCTTTCTTT

J: TRBJ1-3
D: .
V: TRBV9
size: .
CDR3: CASSVSSQKSGNTIYF
DNA: TGTGCCAGCAGCGTCTCCTCCCAAAAGTCTGGAAACACCATATATTTT

J: TRBJ2-5
D: .
V: TRBV6-4
size: .
CDR3: CASSDSFGPGFVLQETQYF
DNA: TGTGCCAGCAGTGACTCGTTCGGTCCCGGATTTGTACTCCAAGAGACCCAGTACTTC

J: TRBJ1-4
D: TRBD1
V: TRBV7-2
size: .
CDR3: CASSMDRGSEKLFF
DNA: TGTGCCAGCAGTATGGACAGGGGGAGTGAAAAACTGTTTTTT

J: TRBJ2-3
D: .
V: TRBV5-6
size: .
CDR3: CASSLEALSLRGDTQYF
DNA: TGTGCCAGCAGCTTAGAGGCTCTTAGCTTACGTGGAGATACGCAGTATTTT

J: TRBJ2-5
D: TRBD2
V: TRBV18
size: .
CDR3: CASSPTSGWETQYF
DNA: TGTGCCAGCTCACCGACTAGCGGGTGGGAGACCCAGTACTTC

J: TRBJ2-1
D: TRBD1
V: TRBV11-3
size: once
CDR3: CASSNAGTGVRSNEQFF
DNA: TGTGCCAGCAGCAACGCCGGGACAGGGGTACGGAGCAATGAGCAGTTCTTC

J: TRBJ2-2
D: TRBD1
V: TRBV5-1
size: .
CDR3: CASSLELRGQRGTGELFF
DNA: TGCGCCAGCAGCTTGGAGCTCAGGGGGCAAAGAGGCACCGGGGAGCTGTTTTTT

J: TRBJ2-7
D: .
V: TRBV25-1
size: .
CDR3: CASSERTGQREQYF
DNA: TGTGCCAGCAGTGAACGCACAGGGCAGAGGGAGCAGTACTTC

J: TRBJ1-2
D: .
V: TRBV5-1
size: .
CDR3: CASSSGTYEGGYTF
DNA: TGCGCCAGCAGCTCGGGGACATATGAAGGTGGCTACACCTTC

J: TRBJ2-7
D: .
V: TRBV11-1
size: .
CDR3: CASSLGRNSLSYEQYF
DNA: TGTGCCAGCAGCTTAGGGAGGAATTCCCTTTCCTACGAGCAGTACTTC

J: TRBJ1-5
D: .
V: TRBV28
size: .
CDR3: CASFPASNQPQHF
DNA: TGTGCCAGTTTCCCTGCAAGCAATCAGCCCCAGCATTTT

J: TRBJ2-2
D: TRBD1
V: TRBV5-4
size: .
CDR3: CASTPGQGITGELFF
DNA: TGTGCCAGCACCCCGGGACAGGGAATCACCGGGGAGCTGTTTTTT

J: TRBJ1-6
D: .
V: TRBV2
size: .
CDR3: CASTRERSPLHF
DNA: TGTGCCAGCACCAGGGAGCGATCACCCCTCCACTTT

J: TRBJ2-1
D: .
V: TRBV7-9
size: .
CDR3: CASRPTGPRYNEQFF
DNA: TGTGCCAGCAGACCCACAGGGCCCCGCTACAATGAGCAGTTCTTC

J: TRBJ2-6
D: .
V: TRBV23-1
size: .
CDR3: CASSPREDRFSGANVLTF
DNA: TGCGCCAGCAGTCCCCGGGAGGACAGGTTCTCTGGGGCCAACGTCCTGACTTTC

J: TRBJ2-1
D: TRBD1
V: TRBV6-4
size: .
CDR3: CASSRDSYNEQFF
DNA: TGTGCCAGCAGCCGGGACAGTTACAATGAGCAGTTCTTC

J: TRBJ1-2
D: TRBD1
V: TRBV5-5
size: .
CDR3: CASSPDRVGGYTF
DNA: TGTGCCAGCAGCCCCGACAGGGTGGGTGGCTACACCTTC

J: TRBJ1-5
D: .
V: TRBV5-1
size: .
CDR3: CASSFGGISNQPQHF
DNA: TGCGCCAGCAGCTTCGGGGGGATTAGCAATCAGCCCCAGCATTTT

J: TRBJ1-5
D: TRBD1
V: TRBV19
size: .
CDR3: CASSTMDRGRNQPQHF
DNA: TGTGCCAGTAGTACCATGGACAGGGGGCGTAATCAGCCCCAGCATTTT

J: TRBJ1-4
D: .
V: TRBV7-2
size: .
CDR3: CASSFVGPINEKLFF
DNA: TGTGCCAGCAGCTTTGTCGGCCCTATAAACGAAAAACTGTTTTTT

J: TRBJ1-5
D: TRBD1
V: TRBV6-1
size: .
CDR3: CASSGTGVNQPQHF
DNA: TGTGCCAGCAGTGGGACAGGAGTCAATCAGCCCCAGCATTTT

J: TRBJ2-5
D: .
V: TRBV7-8
size: .
CDR3: CASSTFRRGLVPSGETQYF
DNA: TGTGCCAGCAGCACCTTTCGACGGGGGCTGGTTCCGTCCGGGGAGACCCAGTACTTC

J: TRBJ1-4
D: TRBD1
V: TRBV5-1
size: .
CDR3: CASSLRTGGWDEKLFF
DNA: TGCGCCAGCAGCTTGCGGACAGGCGGTTGGGATGAAAAACTGTTTTTT

J: TRBJ2-7
D: .
V: TRBV6-6
size: .
CDR3: CASSYSGTLAYEQYF
DNA: TGTGCCAGCAGTTACTCGGGGACACTCGCCTACGAGCAGTACTTC

J: TRBJ2-1
D: TRBD1
V: TRBV18
size: .
CDR3: CASSPQGANYNEQFF
DNA: TGTGCCAGCTCACCCCAGGGGGCGAACTACAATGAGCAGTTCTTC